The 14 T cell receptor beta chains listed next were all sequenced from one sample in a study of shared T cell receptors in the human thymus. Here immunoSEQ multiplex PCR was the method, and the copy in TCRdb shows in-frame clones only, minus some. This sample carries 55,000 to 75,000 clones, 90% to 95% of them seen once, and the ten largest clones take around 0.03%. Material: thymocytes. The origin of the receptors is a human donor.

This clone showed up just once. The V call is TRBV6-7, the J call TRBJ1-5; D is possibly TRBD1 (5 bases). TRBV6-7 is an open reading frame, and its role is uncertain. The CDR3 spans 14 residues. The V end was cut by 2 bases, the J end by 6 bases, with 11 bases between. The CDR3 is CASSYGQGAQPQHF. DNA of the CDR3: TGTGCCAGCAGTTACGGGCAGGGAGCTCAGCCCCAGCATTTT.

This clone showed up just a few times. Here the CDR3 reads CASRPRDGTGNQPQHF. In DNA, the CDR3 is TGTGCCAGCCGTCCGCGAGACGGGACAGGCAATCAGCCCCAGCATTTT. V gene TRBV2 combines with J gene TRBJ1-5, with 7 bases aligning to TRBD1. CDR1 is SNHLY and CDR2 is FYNNEI in the germline V gene. The CDR3 loop spans 16 amino acids. The ends lost 8 bases at V and 2 bases at J; junction bases unmatched: 12.

The V and J genes are TRBV4-3 and TRBJ2-1, with TRBD1 identical over 7 bases. CDR3 size: 12 residues. Looked up from germline, CDR1 is LGHNA and CDR2 is YSLEER. J gave up 8 bases and V 4 bases, and 2 bases lay outside the gene matches. CDR3 coding DNA: TGCGCCAGCAGCCCACAGGGGCATGAGCAGTTCTTC. Protein product: CASSPQGHEQFF.

V and J are TRBV18 and TRBJ2-7; D not resolved. The CDR3 length is 14 residues. With 0 bases removed from V and 3 bases from J, the gap between germline ends came to 9 bases. The germline gives CDR1 KGHSH, CDR2 LQKENI. CDR3 loop: CASSPPTKNYEQYF. In nucleotides, the CDR3 is TGTGCCAGCTCACCACCAACCAAAAACTACGAGCAGTACTTC. Variable domain in full (rest from reference TRBV18 and TRBJ2-7): NAGVMQNPRHLVRRRGQEARLRCSPMKGHSHVYWYRQLPEEGLKFMVYLQKENIIDESGMPKERFSAEFPKEGPSILRIQQVVRGDSAAYFCASSPPTKNYEQYFGPGTRLTVT.

DNA for the CDR3: TGTGCCAGCAGCAGAAATTCGGGGAGAGGTGAAAAACTGTTTTTT. Its translation is CASSRNSGRGEKLFF. V usage is TRBV7-7 and J usage is TRBJ1-4, with D hard to call. CDR1 is SSHAT, CDR2 FNYEAQ, per germline (reference sequence). This CDR3 region has 15 residues. Trimming stripped 5 bases from V and 7 bases from J, with 17 bases between. Using reference TRBV7-7 and TRBJ1-4 for the parts outside the CDR3, the full variable domain is GAGVSQSPRYKVTKRGQDVTLRCDPISSHATLYWYQQALGQGPEFLTYFNYEAQPDKSGLPSDRFSAERPEGSISTLTIQRTEQRDSAMYRCASSRNSGRGEKLFFGSGTQLSVL.

V is TRBV10-2 and J is TRBJ2-2, with 7 bases fitting TRBD1. The CDR3 covers 15 residues. Germline V gene sequence: CDR1 WSHSY, CDR2 SAAADI. With 10 bases clipped from V and 5 bases from J, the junction kept 13 bases outside the gene matches. This CDR3 is CAIPMGQQLTGELFF. CDR3 DNA: TGCGCCATCCCGATGGGACAGCAATTGACCGGGGAGCTGTTTTTT.

In this sample, this clone turned up once. The chain uses TRBV27 and TRBJ2-5; TRBD1 agrees at 8 bases. J gave up 5 bases and V 2 bases, and 13 bases lay outside the gene matches. CDR3 length equals 17 residues. CDR1 is MNHEY, CDR2 SMNVEV, per germline (reference sequence). The chain's CDR3 is CASSLGGAGGVRETQYF. The DNA of the CDR3 is TGTGCCAGCAGTTTAGGAGGCGCAGGGGGCGTTCGGGAGACCCAGTACTTC.

V gene TRBV5-5 combines with J gene TRBJ1-5; D may be TRBD1 (5 bases). The V gene's germline CDR1 is SGHKS and CDR2 YYEKEE (reference sequence). The CDR3 runs to 18 residues. Deletions cut 4 bases from V and 11 bases from J, with 31 bases between. This CDR3 reads CASSPLPGDVRNQPSQHF. The CDR3 coding sequence is TGTGCCAGCAGCCCACTCCCGGGGGACGTTCGCAATCAGCCCTCCCAGCATTTT.

The chain uses TRBV5-1 and TRBJ2-5, with D possibly called TRBD1 or TRBD2 (6 bases each). The germline CDR1 and CDR2 sequences are SGHRS and YFSETQ. This CDR3 has 14 residues. V lost 2 bases to trimming and J lost 2 bases, with 10 bases between them. CDR3 DNA sequence: TGCGCCAGCAGCTTATGGGGGGCACAAGAGACCCAGTACTTC. This sequence encodes CASSLWGAQETQYF.

This chain connects TRBV18 to TRBJ1-6; D is uncertain. Germline V CDR1 and CDR2: KGHSH, LQKENI. The CDR3 has 16 residues. Trimming stripped 3 bases from V and 0 bases from J, with 9 bases between. This CDR3 is CASSPVQSSYNSPLHF. The DNA of the CDR3 is TGTGCCAGCTCACCCGTACAGAGCTCCTATAATTCACCCCTCCACTTT.

The gene calls are TRBV12-5 and TRBJ1-4; D is uncertain. Germline V gene sequence: CDR1 LGHNT, CDR2 FRNRAP. V was trimmed by 6 bases and J by 0 bases, leaving 11 bases between them. This CDR3 spans 15 amino acids. CDR3 amino acids: CASGPKGATNEKLFF. As DNA, the CDR3 is TGTGCTAGTGGCCCGAAGGGTGCAACTAATGAAAAACTGTTTTTT.

The rearrangement uses TRBV6-6 and TRBJ2-7, with D maybe TRBD2 (5 bases). Per germline, CDR1 MNHNY and CDR2 SVGAGI (reference sequence). This CDR3 is 13 amino acids long. The V end was cut by 6 bases, the J end by 0 bases, with 9 bases between. The DNA of the CDR3 is TGTGCCAGCAGCGACTACCTCTCCTACGAGCAGTACTTC. Amino acid sequence: CASSDYLSYEQYF.

The genes are TRBV10-3 and TRBJ1-4, with TRBD1 matching 9 bases. Losses at the gene ends were 10 bases for V and 5 bases for J; bases not matched to a gene: 8. The CDR3 is 14 amino acids. CDR1 and CDR2 (germline): ENHRY, SYGVKD. In DNA, the CDR3 is TGTGCCACAAACAGGGGGCCTCAGAATGAAAAACTGTTTTTT. Translated, it gives CATNRGPQNEKLFF.

The chain links TRBV4-3 to TRBJ1-2; D is unresolved. This CDR3 has 18 amino acids. Trimming took off 0 bases at V and 2 bases at J, with 19 bases between the two ends. CDR1 LGHNA and CDR2 YSLEER come from the germline V gene. Written as DNA, the CDR3 is TGCGCCAGCAGCCAAGATCTTTCCCCCTTAGAGTTGAACTATGGCTACACCTTC. Translated: CASSQDLSPLELNYGYTF.